This T cell receptor (beta chain) stems from a study of siplizumab effects on memory and regulatory T cells. Per germline, CDR1 LNHDA and CDR2 SQIVND (reference sequence). Trimming took 4 bases from V and 6 from J; bases not matched to a gene: 9. The CDR3 sequence is 14 residues long. Libraries were prepared by immunoSEQ multiplex PCR; TCRdb keeps only in-frame clonotypes and omits some of them. The table records about 100,000 clones, about 95% of them present only once. Material: Tregs sorted from blood. This TCR was sampled from a human donor in good health. This chain uses TRBV19 with TRBJ2-7; TRBD1 matches at 7 bases. The CDR3 sequence is CASSTGQSFTEQYF. The CDR3 DNA follows: TGTGCCAGTAGTACGGGACAGTCCTTCACCGAGCAGTACTTC.